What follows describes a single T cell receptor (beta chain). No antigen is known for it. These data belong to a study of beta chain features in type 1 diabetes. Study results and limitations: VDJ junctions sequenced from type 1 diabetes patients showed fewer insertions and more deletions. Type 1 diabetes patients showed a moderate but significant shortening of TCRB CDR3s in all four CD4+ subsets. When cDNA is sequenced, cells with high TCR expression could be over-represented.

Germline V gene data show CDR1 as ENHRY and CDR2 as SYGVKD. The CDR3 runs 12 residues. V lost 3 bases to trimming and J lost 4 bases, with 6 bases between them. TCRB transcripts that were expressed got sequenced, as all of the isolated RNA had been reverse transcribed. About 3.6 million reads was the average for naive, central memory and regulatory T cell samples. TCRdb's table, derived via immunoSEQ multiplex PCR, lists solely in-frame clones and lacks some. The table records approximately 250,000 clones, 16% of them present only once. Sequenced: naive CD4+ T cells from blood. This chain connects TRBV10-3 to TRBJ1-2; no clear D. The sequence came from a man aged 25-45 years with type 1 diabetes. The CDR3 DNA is TGTGCCATCAGTGACGTCGGCTATGGCTACACCTTC. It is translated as CAISDVGYGYTF.